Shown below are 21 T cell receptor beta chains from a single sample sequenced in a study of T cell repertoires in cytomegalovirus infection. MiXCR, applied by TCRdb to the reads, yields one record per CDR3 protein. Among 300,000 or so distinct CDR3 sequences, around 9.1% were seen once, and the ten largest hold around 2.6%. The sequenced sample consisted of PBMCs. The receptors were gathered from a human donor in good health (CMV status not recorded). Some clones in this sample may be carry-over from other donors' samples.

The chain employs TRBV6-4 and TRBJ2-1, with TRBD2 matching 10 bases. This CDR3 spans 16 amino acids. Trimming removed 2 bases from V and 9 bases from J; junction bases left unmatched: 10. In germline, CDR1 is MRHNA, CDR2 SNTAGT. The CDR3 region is CASSDRSSGGRGEQFF. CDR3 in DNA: TGTGCCAGCAGTGACAGGTCTAGCGGGGGCCGGGGTGAGCAGTTCTTC.

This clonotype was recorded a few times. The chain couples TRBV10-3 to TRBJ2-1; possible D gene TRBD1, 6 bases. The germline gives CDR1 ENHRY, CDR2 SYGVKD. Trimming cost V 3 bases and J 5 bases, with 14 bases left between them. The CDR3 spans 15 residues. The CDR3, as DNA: TGTGCCATCAGTGACATACTACAGGGAAACAATGAGCAGTTCTTC. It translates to CAISDILQGNNEQFF.

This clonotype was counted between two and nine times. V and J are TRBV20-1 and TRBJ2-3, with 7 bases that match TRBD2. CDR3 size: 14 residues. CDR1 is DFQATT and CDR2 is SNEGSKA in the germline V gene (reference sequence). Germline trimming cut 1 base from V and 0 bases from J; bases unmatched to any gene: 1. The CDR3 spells CSARAGGSTDTQYF. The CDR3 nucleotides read TGCAGTGCTAGAGCGGGGGGAAGCACAGATACGCAGTATTTT.

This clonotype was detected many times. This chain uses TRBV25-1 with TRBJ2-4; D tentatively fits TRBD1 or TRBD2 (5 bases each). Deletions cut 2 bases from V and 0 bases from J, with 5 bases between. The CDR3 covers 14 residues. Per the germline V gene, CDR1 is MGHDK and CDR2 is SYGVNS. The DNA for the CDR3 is TGTGCCAGCAGTGAAGGGGGAGCCAAAAACATTCAGTACTTC. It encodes CASSEGGAKNIQYF.

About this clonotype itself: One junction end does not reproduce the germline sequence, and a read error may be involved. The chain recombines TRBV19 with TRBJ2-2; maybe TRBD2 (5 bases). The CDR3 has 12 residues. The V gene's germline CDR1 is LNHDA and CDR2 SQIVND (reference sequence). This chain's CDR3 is CASTPYTGELYF. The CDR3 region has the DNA TGTGCCAGTACGCCTTACACCGGGGAGCTGTATTTT.

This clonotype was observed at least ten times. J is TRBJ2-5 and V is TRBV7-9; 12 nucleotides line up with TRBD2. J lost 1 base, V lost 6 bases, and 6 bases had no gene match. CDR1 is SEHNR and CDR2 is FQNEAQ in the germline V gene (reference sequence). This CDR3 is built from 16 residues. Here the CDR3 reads CASSRRLAGAQETQYF. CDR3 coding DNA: TGTGCCAGCAGTCGACGACTAGCGGGGGCCCAAGAGACCCAGTACTTC.

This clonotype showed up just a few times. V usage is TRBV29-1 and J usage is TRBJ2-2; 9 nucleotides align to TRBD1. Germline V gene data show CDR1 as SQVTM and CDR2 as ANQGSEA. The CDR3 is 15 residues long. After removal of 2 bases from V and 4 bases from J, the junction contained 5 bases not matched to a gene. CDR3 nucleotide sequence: TGCAGCGTTGAAACAGGGGGCTATGTCACCGGGGAGCTGTTTTTT. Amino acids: CSVETGGYVTGELFF.

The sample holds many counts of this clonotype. The CDR3 loop is CASSLETGPTYGYTF. CDR3 DNA sequence: TGTGCCAGCAGCTTGGAAACAGGCCCCACCTATGGCTACACCTTC. This chain joins TRBV5-5 and TRBJ1-2, with a tentative D call TRBD1 (5 bases). This CDR3 is built from 15 residues. Trimming cost V 0 bases and J 4 bases, with 13 bases left between them. Germline V gives CDR1 SGHKS, CDR2 YYEKEE (reference sequence).

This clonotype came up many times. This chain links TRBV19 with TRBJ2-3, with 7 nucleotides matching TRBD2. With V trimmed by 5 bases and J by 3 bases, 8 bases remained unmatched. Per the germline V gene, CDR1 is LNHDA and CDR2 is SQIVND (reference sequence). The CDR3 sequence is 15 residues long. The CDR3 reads CASSLPLAATDTQYF. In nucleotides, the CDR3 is TGTGCCAGTAGTCTTCCGCTAGCGGCGACAGATACGCAGTATTTT.

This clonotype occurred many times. The CDR3, as DNA: TGTGCCAGCAGTCACTCGGGATCAGGCTTTTGGGTAGACAGCAATCAGCCCCAGCATTTT. Its translation is CASSHSGSGFWVDSNQPQHF. The chain is built from TRBV5-5 and TRBJ1-5; no clear D. Trimming took 5 bases from V and 1 from J, leaving 28 bases between them. Germline V CDR1 and CDR2: SGHKS, YYEKEE (reference sequence). The CDR3 runs to 20 residues.

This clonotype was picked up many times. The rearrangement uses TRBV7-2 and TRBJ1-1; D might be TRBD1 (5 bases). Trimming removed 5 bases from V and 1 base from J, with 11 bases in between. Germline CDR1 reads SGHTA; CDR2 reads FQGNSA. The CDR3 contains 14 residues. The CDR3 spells CASSGGTANTEAFF. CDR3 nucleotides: TGTGCCAGCAGCGGCGGGACGGCGAACACTGAAGCTTTCTTT.

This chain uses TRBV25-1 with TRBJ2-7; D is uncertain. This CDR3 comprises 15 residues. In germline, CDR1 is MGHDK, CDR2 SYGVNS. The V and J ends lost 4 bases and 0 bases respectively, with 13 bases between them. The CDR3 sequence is CASSGRTDSSYEQYV. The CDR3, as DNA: TGTGCCAGCAGTGGCCGGACGGATAGCTCCTACGAGCAGTACGTC.

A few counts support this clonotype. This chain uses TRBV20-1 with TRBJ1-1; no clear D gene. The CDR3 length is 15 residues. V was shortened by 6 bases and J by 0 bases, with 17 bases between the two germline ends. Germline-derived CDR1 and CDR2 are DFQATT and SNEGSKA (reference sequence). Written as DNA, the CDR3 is TGCAGTGCCCCCTCTGCAGTCTCATTGAACACTGAAGCTTTCTTT. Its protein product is CSAPSAVSLNTEAFF.

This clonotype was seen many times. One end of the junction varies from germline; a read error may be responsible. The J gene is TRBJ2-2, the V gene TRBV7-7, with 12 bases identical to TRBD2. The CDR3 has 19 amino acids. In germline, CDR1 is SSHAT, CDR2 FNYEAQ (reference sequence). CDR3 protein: CASSATPTSGGVVAGELFF. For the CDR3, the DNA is TGTGCTAGCAGCGCTACCCCGACTAGCGGGGGTGTTGTGGCCGGGGAGCTGTTTTTT.

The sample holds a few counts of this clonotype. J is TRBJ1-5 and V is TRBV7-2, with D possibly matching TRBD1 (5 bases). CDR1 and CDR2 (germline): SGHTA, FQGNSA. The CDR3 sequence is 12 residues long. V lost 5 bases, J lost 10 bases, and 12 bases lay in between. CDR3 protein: CASSRNGGPQHF. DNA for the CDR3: TGTGCCAGCAGCCGAAACGGGGGTCCCCAGCATTTT.

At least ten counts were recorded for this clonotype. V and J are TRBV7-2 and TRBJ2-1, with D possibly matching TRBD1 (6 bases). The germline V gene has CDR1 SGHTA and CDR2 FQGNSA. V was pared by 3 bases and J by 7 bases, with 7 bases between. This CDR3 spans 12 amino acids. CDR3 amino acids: CASSFRGNEQFF. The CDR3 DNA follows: TGTGCCAGCAGCTTTAGGGGGAATGAGCAGTTCTTC.

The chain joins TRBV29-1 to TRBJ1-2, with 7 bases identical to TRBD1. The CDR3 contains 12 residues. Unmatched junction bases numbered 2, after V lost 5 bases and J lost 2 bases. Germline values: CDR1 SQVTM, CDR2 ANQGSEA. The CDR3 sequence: CSVNRGNYGYTF. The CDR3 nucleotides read TGCAGCGTTAACAGGGGAAACTATGGCTACACCTTC.

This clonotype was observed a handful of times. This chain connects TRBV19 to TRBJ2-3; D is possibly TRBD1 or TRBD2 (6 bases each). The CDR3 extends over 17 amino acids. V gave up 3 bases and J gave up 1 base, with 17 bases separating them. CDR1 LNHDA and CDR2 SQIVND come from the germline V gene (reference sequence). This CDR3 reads CASSMEGRGVRTDTQYF. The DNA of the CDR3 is TGTGCCAGTAGTATGGAGGGCAGGGGAGTTCGCACAGATACGCAGTATTTT. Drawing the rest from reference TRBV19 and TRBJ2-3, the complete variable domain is DGGITQSPKYLFRKEGQNVTLSCEQNLNHDAMYWYRQDPGQGLRLIYYSQIVNDFQKGDIAEGYSVSREKKESFPLTVTSAQKNPTAFYLCASSMEGRGVRTDTQYFGPGTRLTVL.

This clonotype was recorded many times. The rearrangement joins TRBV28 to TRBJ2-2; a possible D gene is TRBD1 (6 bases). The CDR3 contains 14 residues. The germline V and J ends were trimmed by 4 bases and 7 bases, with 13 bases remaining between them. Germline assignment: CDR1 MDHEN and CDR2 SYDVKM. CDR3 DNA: TGTGCCAGCAGTTCAGGGGTATCAATCGGGGAGCTGTTTTTT. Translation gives CASSSGVSIGELFF.

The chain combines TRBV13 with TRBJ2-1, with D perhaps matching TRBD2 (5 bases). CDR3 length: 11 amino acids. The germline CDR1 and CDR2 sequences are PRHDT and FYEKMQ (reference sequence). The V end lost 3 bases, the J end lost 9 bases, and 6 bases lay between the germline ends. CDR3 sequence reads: CASSFGSEQFF. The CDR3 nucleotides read TGTGCCAGCAGCTTTGGGAGTGAGCAGTTCTTC.

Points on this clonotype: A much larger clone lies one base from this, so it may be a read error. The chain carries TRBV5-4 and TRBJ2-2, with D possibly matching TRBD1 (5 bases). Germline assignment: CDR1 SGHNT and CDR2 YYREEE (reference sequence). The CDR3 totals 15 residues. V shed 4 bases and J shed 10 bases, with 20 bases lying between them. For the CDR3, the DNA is TGTGCCAGCAGCGAGGACATGGGGCGAAAGGAGGAGCTGTTTTTT. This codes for CASSEDMGRKEELFF. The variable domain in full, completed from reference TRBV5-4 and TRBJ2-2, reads ETGVTQSPTHLIKTRGQQVTLRCSSQSGHNTVSWYQQALGQGPQFIFQYYREEENGRGNFPPRFSGLQFPNYSSELNVNALELDDSALYLCASSEDMGRKEELFFGEGSRLTVL.